In its sample, the clone carrying this T cell receptor beta chain was seen many times. Its specificity is unknown. Each CDR3 protein is one row after TCRdb ran MiXCR on the reads. The repertoire holds approximately 270,000 distinct CDR3 sequences, with about 20% as singletons. The record originates from a study of T cell repertoires in cytomegalovirus infection. Whole-study context: Well-studied HLA-B-restricted CMV epitopes were used in the study alongside recently identified HLA-C-restricted ones. Indicated by public TCR beta signatures were CMV infection and matching HLA type. Study observations and caveats: Dominant in the ex vivo response were TCR beta clonotypes restricted by HLA-C and specific for CMV. The cumulative frequency of public TCR beta families identified carriers of CMV plus the relevant HLA.

Trimming cost V 4 bases and J 4 bases; bases outside gene matches: 4. Germline CDR1 reads GTSNPN; CDR2 reads SVGIG (reference sequence). The CDR3 sequence is 13 residues long. The sequenced sample was cultured PBMCs, obtained from culture after CMV antigen stimulation. The chain uses TRBV30 and TRBJ1-5, with TRBD1 identical over 7 bases. The sequence was obtained from a human donor in good health (CMV status not recorded). Some clones in this sample may be carry-over from other donors' samples. This CDR3 reads CAWTGQPNQPQHF. CDR3 coding DNA: TGTGCCTGGACGGGACAGCCAAATCAGCCCCAGCATTTT.